This T cell receptor (beta chain) originates from a study of T cells after yellow fever vaccination. Study as a whole: The authors prepared low-cell-number fractions using SMART-Seq v4 Ultra Low Input. Study results and caveats: Repertoires sorted by FACS could include abundant clonotypes that are contaminants from the bulk population.

The sample holds many counts of this clonotype. The antigen remains unidentified. 5'RACE template switching produced TCR cDNA carrying a universal primer site and UMIs. TCRdb recomputed calls from the 5' RACE reads with MiXCR, one row per CDR3 protein. The sample holds fewer than 400,000 distinct CDR3 sequences, approximately 6% seen once. This receptor was obtained from a man aged 25 to 40 who received the YFV17D yellow fever vaccine. Sequenced material: PBMCs, taken 5 days after the yellow fever booster vaccination.

The CDR3 loop is CSVEGLAGETQYF. As DNA, the CDR3 is TGCAGCGTTGAAGGACTAGCCGGCGAGACCCAGTACTTC. This chain connects TRBV29-1 to TRBJ2-5; 7 bases align to TRBD2. V lost 1 base to trimming and J lost 5 bases; unmatched junction nucleotides: 4. Per the germline V gene, CDR1 is SQVTM and CDR2 is ANQGSEA. The CDR3 contains 13 residues.